In terms of frequency, the clone carrying this TCR beta chain is medium-sized (0.01 to 0.1%). Its antigen remains unidentified. The CDR3 extends 3 residues past the end of the read, so its final part is completed from the germline J gene. The CDR3 has 14 amino acids. Trimming pared 0 bases from V and 2 bases from J, leaving 8 bases between. Looked up from germline, CDR1 is SGHRS and CDR2 is YFSETQ. The data were taken from a study of T cells in women clearing cervical HPV infection. Study-level information: Only a few women had HLA typing results available. Findings and caveats of the study: TRBV6-7 abundance was lower in cases than controls (0.11% versus 0.16%). Effector/memory and HPV-specific T cells were not isolated, and association timing is unknown.

HPV was found by MY09/MY11 PCR and dot-blot genotyping. Assay used: immunoSEQ multiplex PCR; TCRdb lists only in-frame clones, some missing. The table lists approximately 17,000 clones, with about 10% in the top ten. Material: blood buffy coat. The gene calls are TRBV5-1 and TRBJ1-1; no clear D gene. The source of this sequence is a woman between 18 and 75 years old with a cervical HPV16 infection that either progressed to CIN3+ or cleared (not recorded which). The CDR3 bases that were read are TGCGCCAGCAGCTTGGTCTCAGATAACACTGAA. This codes for CASSLVSDNTE. The full CDR3 sequence reads CASSLVSDNTEAFF.